The entry below gives a single TCR beta chain sequence along with its context. As yet, its antigen is unknown. Trimming shortened V by 4 bases and J by 1 base, and 9 bases separated the two germline ends. From germline, CDR1 is LGHNA and CDR2 YNFKEQ. This CDR3 comprises 14 residues. The record originates from a study of CD8+CD57+ T cells in acquired aplastic anemia. About the study: Recorded DNA amounts for sorted CD4+ and CD8+ cells had an average of roughly 3.4 ug.

Both TCR beta VDJ combination and CDR3 sequence profiling were carried out. Genomic DNA was the template for this profiling. TCRdb ran MiXCR on the reads and lists one entry per CDR3 protein. The sample lists about 81,000 distinct CDR3 sequences; approximately 46% were seen once. General study findings and limits: About 29 sequences, all CD8+ CDR3, were shared between patients and controls.

This sequence was found in a human donor in good health, serving as a control. The chain joins TRBV4-2 to TRBJ2-3; D is uncertain. Material for sequencing was sorted CD4+, CD8+, or CD8+CD57+ T cells (not recorded which) from PBMCs. This CDR3 is CASSREFGTDTQYF. CDR3 DNA sequence: TGTGCCAGCAGCCGAGAATTTGGCACAGATACGCAGTATTTT.